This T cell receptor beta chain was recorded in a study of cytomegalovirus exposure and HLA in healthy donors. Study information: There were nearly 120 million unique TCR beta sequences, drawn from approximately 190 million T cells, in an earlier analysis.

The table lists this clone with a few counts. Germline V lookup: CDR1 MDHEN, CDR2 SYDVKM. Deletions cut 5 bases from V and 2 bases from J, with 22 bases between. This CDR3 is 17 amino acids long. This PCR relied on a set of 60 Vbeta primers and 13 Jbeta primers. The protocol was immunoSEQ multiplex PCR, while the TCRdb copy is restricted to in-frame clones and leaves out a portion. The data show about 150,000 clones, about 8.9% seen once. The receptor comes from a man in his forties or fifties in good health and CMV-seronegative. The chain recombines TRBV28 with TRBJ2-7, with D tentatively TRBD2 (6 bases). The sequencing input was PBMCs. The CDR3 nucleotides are TGTGCCAGCAGTGGCGGGGTAGGCGGCGGAACTCCCTACGAGCAGTACTTC. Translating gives CASSGGVGGGTPYEQYF.